This T cell receptor beta chain was sequenced for a study of cytomegalovirus exposure and HLA in healthy donors. Looking at the study overall: A prior study identified 100 million to 130 million unique TCR beta sequences from roughly 170 million T cells. Clustering assigned over 70% of the approximately 400 genotyped donors to the Caucasian-associated ancestry cluster.

Per germline, CDR1 MNHNS and CDR2 SASEGT. The CDR3 spans 14 residues. V lost 6 bases and J 0 bases, leaving 9 bases between the germline ends. The PCR employed 60 Vbeta primers together with 13 Jbeta primers. Data came from immunoSEQ multiplex PCR; TCRdb stores just in-frame clones and leaves some out. There are approximately 140,000 clones in the sample; 65% to 80% occur only once, and 8.8% lies in the top ten. This chain joins TRBV6-1 and TRBJ1-5, with D possibly matching TRBD1 (6 bases). The material sequenced was PBMCs. The sequence came from a woman between 50 and 59 years old in good health and CMV-seropositive. The CDR3 DNA follows: TGTGCCAGCAGGGGGGACATTAGCAATCAGCCCCAGCATTTT. This gives the protein CASRGDISNQPQHF.